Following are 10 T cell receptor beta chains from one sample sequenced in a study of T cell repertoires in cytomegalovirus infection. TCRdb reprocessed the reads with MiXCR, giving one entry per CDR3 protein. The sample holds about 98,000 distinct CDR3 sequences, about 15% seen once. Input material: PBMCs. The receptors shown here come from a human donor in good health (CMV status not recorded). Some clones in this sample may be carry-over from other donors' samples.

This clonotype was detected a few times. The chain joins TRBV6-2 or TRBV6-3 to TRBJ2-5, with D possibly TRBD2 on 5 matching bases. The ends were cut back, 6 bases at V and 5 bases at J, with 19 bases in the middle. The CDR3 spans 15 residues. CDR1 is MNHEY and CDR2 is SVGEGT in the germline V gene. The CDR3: CASRLPGLEGETQYF. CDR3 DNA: TGTGCCAGCAGGCTCCCCGGGCTAGAGGGTGAGACCCAGTACTTC.

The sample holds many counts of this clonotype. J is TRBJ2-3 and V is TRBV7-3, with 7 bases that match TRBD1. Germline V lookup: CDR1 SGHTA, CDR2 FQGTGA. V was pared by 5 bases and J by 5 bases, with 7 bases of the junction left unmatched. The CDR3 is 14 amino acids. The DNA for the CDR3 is TGTGCCAGCAGCGGAGGACAGGAGGTAGATACGCAGTATTTT. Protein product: CASSGGQEVDTQYF.

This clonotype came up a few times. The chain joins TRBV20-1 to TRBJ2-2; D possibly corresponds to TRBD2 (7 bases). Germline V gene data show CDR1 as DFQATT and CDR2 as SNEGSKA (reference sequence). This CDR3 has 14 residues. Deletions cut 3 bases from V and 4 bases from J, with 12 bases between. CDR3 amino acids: CSASRGGATGELFF. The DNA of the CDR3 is TGCAGTGCTAGCAGGGGAGGGGCCACCGGGGAGCTGTTTTTT.

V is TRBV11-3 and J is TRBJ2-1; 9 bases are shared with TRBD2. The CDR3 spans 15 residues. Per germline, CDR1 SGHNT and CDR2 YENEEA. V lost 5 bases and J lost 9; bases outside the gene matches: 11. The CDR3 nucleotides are TGTGCCAGCAGCGCAGTTAGCGGGGGTACGGGTGAGCAGTTCTTC. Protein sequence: CASSAVSGGTGEQFF.

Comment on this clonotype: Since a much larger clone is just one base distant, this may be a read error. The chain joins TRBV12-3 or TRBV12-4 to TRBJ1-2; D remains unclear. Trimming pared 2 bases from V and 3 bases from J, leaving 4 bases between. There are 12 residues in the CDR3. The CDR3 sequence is CASSLNDYGYTF. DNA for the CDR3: TGTGCCAGCAGTTTAAACGACTATGGCTACACCTTC.

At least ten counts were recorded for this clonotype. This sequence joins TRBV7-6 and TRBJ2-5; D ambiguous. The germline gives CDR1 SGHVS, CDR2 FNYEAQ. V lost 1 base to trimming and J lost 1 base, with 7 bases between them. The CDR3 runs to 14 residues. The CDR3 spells CASSLGVTQETQYF. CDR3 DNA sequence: TGTGCCAGCAGCTTAGGGGTCACCCAAGAGACCCAGTACTTC.

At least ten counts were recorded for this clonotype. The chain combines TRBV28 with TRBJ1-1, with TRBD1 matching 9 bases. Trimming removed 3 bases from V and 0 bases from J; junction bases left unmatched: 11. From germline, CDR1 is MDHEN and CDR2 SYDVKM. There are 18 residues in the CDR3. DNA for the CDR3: TGTGCCAGCAGTTTGCCGGGACAGGGTAAGGGACTGAACACTGAAGCTTTCTTT. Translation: CASSLPGQGKGLNTEAFF.

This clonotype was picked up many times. For the CDR3, the DNA is TGTGCCAGCAGCTTAGTCGGGACAGGGTCCTACGAGCAGTACTTC. The encoded protein is CASSLVGTGSYEQYF. The chain recombines TRBV11-3 with TRBJ2-7; 9 bases are shared with TRBD1. The trim removed 1 base at V and 1 base at J, leaving 2 bases unmatched. The germline CDR1 and CDR2 sequences are SGHNT and YENEEA. The CDR3 runs to 15 residues.

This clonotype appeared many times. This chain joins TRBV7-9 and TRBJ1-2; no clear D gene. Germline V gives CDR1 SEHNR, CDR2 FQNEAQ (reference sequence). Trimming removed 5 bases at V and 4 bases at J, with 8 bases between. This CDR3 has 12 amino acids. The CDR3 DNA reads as TGTGCCAGCAGCCTCCAGAGCTATGGCTACACCTTC. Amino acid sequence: CASSLQSYGYTF. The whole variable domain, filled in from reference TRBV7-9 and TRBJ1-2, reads DTGVSQNPRHKITKRGQNVTFRCDPISEHNRLYWYRQTLGQGPEFLTYFQNEAQLEKSRLLSDRFSAERPKGSFSTLEIQRTEQGDSAMYLCASSLQSYGYTFGSGTRLTVV.

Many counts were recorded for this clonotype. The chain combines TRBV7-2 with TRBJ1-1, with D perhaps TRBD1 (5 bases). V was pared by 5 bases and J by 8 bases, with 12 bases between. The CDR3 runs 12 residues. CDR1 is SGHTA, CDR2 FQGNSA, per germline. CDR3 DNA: TGTGCCAGCAGCCCTTCGGGGCTGGAAGCTTTCTTT. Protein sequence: CASSPSGLEAFF.